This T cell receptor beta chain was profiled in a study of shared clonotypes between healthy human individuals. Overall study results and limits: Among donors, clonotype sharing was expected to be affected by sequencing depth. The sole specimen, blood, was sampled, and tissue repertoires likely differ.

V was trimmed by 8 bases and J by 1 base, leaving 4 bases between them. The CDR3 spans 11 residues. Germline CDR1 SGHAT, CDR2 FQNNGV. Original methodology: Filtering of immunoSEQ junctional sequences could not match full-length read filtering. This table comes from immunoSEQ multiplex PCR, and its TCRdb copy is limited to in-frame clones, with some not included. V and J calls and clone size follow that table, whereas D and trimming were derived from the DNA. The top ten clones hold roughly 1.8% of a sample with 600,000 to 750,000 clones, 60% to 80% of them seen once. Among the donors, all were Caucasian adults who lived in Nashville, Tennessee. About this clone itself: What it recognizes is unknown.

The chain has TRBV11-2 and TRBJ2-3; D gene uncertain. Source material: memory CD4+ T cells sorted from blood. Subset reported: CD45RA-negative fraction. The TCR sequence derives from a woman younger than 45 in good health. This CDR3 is CASGGTDTQYF. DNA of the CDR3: TGTGCCAGCGGGGGCACAGATACGCAGTATTTT. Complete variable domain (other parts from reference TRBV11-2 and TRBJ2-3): EAGVAQSPRYKIIEKRQSVAFWCNPISGHATLYWYQQILGQGPKLLIQFQNNGVVDDSQLPKDRFSAERLKGVDSTLKIQPAKLEDSAVYLCASGGTDTQYFGPGTRLTVL.